These 23 T cell receptor beta chains were all obtained from the same sample, sequenced in a study of blood T cell repertoires in COVID-19. Measured with immunoSEQ multiplex PCR; TCRdb has only the in-frame clones, and not every one. The data hold fewer than 400,000 clones, with 85% to 90% observed a single time. Input material: peripheral blood. Every receptor here comes from a woman aged 25 to 39 with COVID-19, enrolled during active disease.

The J gene is TRBJ2-7, the V gene TRBV7-5; the DNA was not used to check the table's D call, TRBD2. TRBV7-5 is a recognized pseudogene. This CDR3 has 15 residues. DNA of the CDR3: TGTGTCAGAAGCTTAAGACTAGCGGCCTCCTACGAGCAGTACTTC. It codes for CVRSLRLAASYEQYF.

The chain carries TRBV25-1 and TRBJ2-1; 7 nucleotides match TRBD2. The CDR3 runs 18 residues. Trimming took 0 bases from V and 5 from J; bases not matched to a gene: 13. CDR1 is MGHDK, CDR2 SYGVNS, per germline. The CDR3 reads CASSEYGWEGPRNNEQFF. The DNA for the CDR3 is TGTGCCAGCAGTGAATATGGGTGGGAGGGCCCTCGAAACAATGAGCAGTTCTTC. The complete variable domain, with remaining parts taken from reference TRBV25-1 and TRBJ2-1, reads EADIYQTPRYLVIGTGKKITLECSQTMGHDKMYWYQQDPGMELHLIHYSYGVNSTEKGDLSSESTVSRIRTEHFPLTLESARPSHTSQYLCASSEYGWEGPRNNEQFFGPGTRLTVL.

The chain joins TRBV14 to TRBJ2-1; 15 nucleotides line up with TRBD2. The CDR3 has 18 residues. V shed 2 bases and J 9 bases; nucleotides not matched to a gene: 11. Germline CDR1 and CDR2: SGHDN and FVKESK. This chain's CDR3 is CASSQLPGTSGRLGEQFF. CDR3 DNA: TGTGCCAGCAGCCAACTCCCCGGGACTAGCGGGAGGTTGGGTGAGCAGTTCTTC.

The rearrangement uses TRBV5-1 and TRBJ2-1, with 9 bases fitting TRBD2. This CDR3 region has 18 residues. J gave up 7 bases and V 0 bases, and 14 bases lay outside the gene matches. The germline V gene encodes CDR1 SGHRS and CDR2 YFSETQ. This CDR3 reads CASSLETSLSGRLNEQFF. The CDR3 nucleotides read TGCGCCAGCAGCTTGGAAACCTCATTGAGCGGGAGGCTAAATGAGCAGTTCTTC.

V is TRBV9 and J is TRBJ2-3, with 8 positions matching TRBD2. This CDR3 is built from 16 residues. Germline lookup yields CDR1 SGDLS and CDR2 YYNGEE. With V trimmed by 3 bases and J by 1 base, 7 bases remained unmatched. The CDR3 loop is CASSARAGEGTDTQYF. The CDR3 bases are TGTGCCAGCAGCGCCCGAGCGGGAGAGGGCACAGATACGCAGTATTTT. Using reference TRBV9 and TRBJ2-3 for the parts outside the CDR3, the full variable domain is DSGVTQTPKHLITATGQRVTLRCSPRSGDLSVYWYQQSLDQGLQFLIQYYNGEERAKGNILERFSAQQFPDLHSELNLSSLELGDSALYFCASSARAGEGTDTQYFGPGTRLTVL.

The rearrangement links TRBV27 to TRBJ2-2; tentative D call: TRBD1 (5 bases). The V end lost 6 bases, the J end lost 1 base, and 12 bases lay between the germline ends. Germline V CDR1 and CDR2: MNHEY, SMNVEV (reference sequence). The CDR3 length is 15 residues. The CDR3 nucleotides are TGTGCCAGCAGCCAAGAAACAGGGAACACCGGGGAGCTGTTTTTT. Amino acid sequence: CASSQETGNTGELFF.

The rearrangement uses TRBV5-1 and TRBJ2-1; 10 nucleotides align to TRBD2. The germline CDR1 and CDR2 sequences are SGHRS and YFSETQ. V gave up 6 bases and J gave up 5 bases; unmatched junction bases: 8. The CDR3 sequence is 15 residues long. This CDR3 is CASTGLAGDHNEQFF. CDR3 sequence (DNA): TGCGCCAGCACTGGCCTAGCGGGAGACCACAATGAGCAGTTCTTC.

The genes are TRBV18 and TRBJ1-1; 8 bases are a match to TRBD1. This CDR3 has 13 residues. The V gene's germline CDR1 is KGHSH and CDR2 LQKENI. V shed 8 bases and J 1 base; nucleotides not matched to a gene: 3. CDR3 sequence: CASQGARNTEAFF. The CDR3 DNA is TGTGCCAGCCAGGGGGCCCGGAACACTGAAGCTTTCTTT.

The chain links TRBV19 to TRBJ2-1; the match to TRBD2 covers 8 bases. The CDR3 length is 15 residues. In germline, CDR1 is LNHDA, CDR2 SQIVND (reference sequence). V gave up 5 bases and J gave up 3 bases; unmatched junction bases: 6. In DNA form, the CDR3 reads TGTGCCAGTAGTTGGGTAGCGGGGAACTACAATGAGCAGTTCTTC. It encodes CASSWVAGNYNEQFF.

J is TRBJ2-2 and V is TRBV28, with 13 nucleotides matching TRBD2. Germline CDR1 and CDR2: MDHEN and SYDVKM. This CDR3 is 15 amino acids long. V lost 6 bases to trimming and J lost 6 bases; unmatched junction nucleotides: 4. The CDR3 nucleotides read TGTGCCAGCAGCCCCGGACTAGCGGGAGCCGGGGAGCTGTTTTTT. Its translation: CASSPGLAGAGELFF.

CDR3 protein: CASIGRQNTEAFF. The CDR3 nucleotides read TGTGCCAGCATAGGTAGACAGAACACTGAAGCTTTCTTT. The V and J genes are TRBV28 and TRBJ1-1, with no clear D. The germline gives CDR1 MDHEN, CDR2 SYDVKM. The CDR3 runs to 13 residues. V lost 7 bases and J 1 base, leaving 10 bases between the germline ends.

The J gene is TRBJ1-1, the V gene TRBV11-2; 8 bases agree with TRBD1. J was trimmed by 2 bases and V by 0 bases; bases with no gene match: 11. The V gene's germline CDR1 is SGHAT and CDR2 FQNNGV. This CDR3 has 18 residues. The CDR3 nucleotides read TGTGCCAGCAGCTTAGACCCGACAGGGGTGAAGAGAAACACTGAAGCTTTCTTT. This encodes CASSLDPTGVKRNTEAFF.

This clone has only one observation. The J gene is TRBJ2-6, the V gene TRBV4-1, with TRBD1 matching 8 bases. CDR1 is MGHRA and CDR2 is YSYEKL in the germline V gene. Trimming at V came to 0 bases and at J to 2 bases, leaving 18 bases not matched to a gene. The CDR3 is 22 amino acids. In DNA, the CDR3 is TGCGCCAGCAGCCAAGAGTTGGCAAACCCCCCGGGACAGGTGGCTGGGGCCAACGTCCTGACTTTC. Protein sequence: CASSQELANPPGQVAGANVLTF.

This clone has more than one count but fewer than ten. J is TRBJ2-7 and V is TRBV20-1; 10 nucleotides agree with TRBD2. Trimming took 3 bases from V and 3 from J; bases not matched to a gene: 5. From germline, CDR1 is DFQATT and CDR2 SNEGSKA (reference sequence). The CDR3 extends over 14 amino acids. The CDR3 here is CSASRASGSYEQYF. In DNA form, the CDR3 reads TGCAGTGCTAGTAGGGCTAGCGGGAGCTACGAGCAGTACTTC.

V gene TRBV5-1 combines with J gene TRBJ1-2; 9 bases align to TRBD1. Germline values: CDR1 SGHRS, CDR2 YFSETQ. Trimming took 2 bases from V and 5 from J; bases not matched to a gene: 10. This CDR3 has 16 residues. In DNA, the CDR3 is TGCGCCAGCAGCTTACAAGGGGACAGGGATGTATATGGCTACACCTTC. Translation gives CASSLQGDRDVYGYTF.

The table lists this clone with a count of one. The chain couples TRBV9 to TRBJ2-7; the D is unclear. The V end lost 2 bases, the J end lost 6 bases, and 9 bases lay between the germline ends. The CDR3 runs to 12 residues. CDR1 SGDLS and CDR2 YYNGEE come from the germline V gene. CDR3 DNA sequence: TGTGCCAGCAGCGTTGTTGGCGGCGAGCAGTACTTC. Translation: CASSVVGGEQYF.

The rearrangement links TRBV30 to TRBJ1-2; 9 bases map to TRBD1. The germline gives CDR1 GTSNPN, CDR2 SVGIG (reference sequence). The J segment lost 2 bases and the V segment lost 3 bases, leaving 4 bases of the junction unmatched. The CDR3 covers 14 residues. CDR3 sequence reads: CAWSGTGYNYGYTF. The CDR3 DNA reads TGTGCCTGGAGCGGGACAGGGTACAACTATGGCTACACCTTC.

The chain recombines TRBV19 with TRBJ1-5, with D maybe TRBD1 (5 bases). Trimming cost V 4 bases and J 5 bases, with 6 bases left between them. Per the germline V gene, CDR1 is LNHDA and CDR2 is SQIVND (reference sequence). The CDR3 is 12 amino acids. The DNA of the CDR3 is TGTGCCAGTAGTACAGGGTATCAGCCCCAGCATTTT. It translates to CASSTGYQPQHF.

The genes are TRBV11-3 and TRBJ2-7, with 7 bases matching TRBD2. CDR1 and CDR2 from the germline V gene are SGHNT and YENEEA. This CDR3 comprises 14 residues. V gave up 1 base and J gave up 0 bases; unmatched junction bases: 0. CDR3 region: CASSLGGSSYEQYF. CDR3 in DNA: TGTGCCAGCAGCTTAGGCGGGAGCTCCTACGAGCAGTACTTC. The full variable domain, its missing parts supplied by reference TRBV11-3 and TRBJ2-7, is EAGVVQSPRYKIIEKKQPVAFWCNPISGHNTLYWYLQNLGQGPELLIRYENEEAVDDSQLPKDRFSAERLKGVDSTLKIQPAELGDSAVYLCASSLGGSSYEQYFGPGTRLTVT.

The rearrangement joins TRBV3-1 (or the pseudogene TRBV3-2) to TRBJ2-1; D gene uncertain. From germline, CDR1 is LGHDT and CDR2 YNNKEL (reference sequence). With 4 bases removed from V and 2 bases from J, the gap between germline ends came to 15 bases. The CDR3 is 16 amino acids. The CDR3 nucleotides are TGTGCCAGCAGCCCCTTTCCGTCCCTCCCCTACAATGAGCAGTTCTTC. It codes for CASSPFPSLPYNEQFF.

This chain connects TRBV19 to TRBJ2-7; 8 bases line up with TRBD2. V lost 1 base to trimming and J lost 7 bases; unmatched junction nucleotides: 9. Germline CDR1 and CDR2: LNHDA and SQIVND (reference sequence). This CDR3 is 15 amino acids long. The CDR3 nucleotides are TGTGCCAGTAGTATAGGCAGCGGGAGAGTGGGAGAGCAGTACTTC. This gives the protein CASSIGSGRVGEQYF.

This clone was observed a few times. V is TRBV28 and J is TRBJ1-1; D perhaps matches TRBD1 (5 bases). Germline V gives CDR1 MDHEN, CDR2 SYDVKM. V dropped 8 bases and J dropped 11 bases, with 9 bases sitting between them. The CDR3 totals 9 residues. CDR3 coding DNA: TGTGCCAGCGGGGCGGAGGCTTTCTTT. This codes for CASGAEAFF.

The genes are TRBV19 and TRBJ2-1, with D maybe TRBD1 (6 bases). V was clipped by 2 bases and J by 5 bases, with 10 bases between them. Germline V gene data show CDR1 as LNHDA and CDR2 as SQIVND (reference sequence). The CDR3 is 14 amino acids. In nucleotides, the CDR3 is TGTGCCAGTAGTATATTCCAGGGGAACAATGAGCAGTTCTTC. Protein: CASSIFQGNNEQFF.